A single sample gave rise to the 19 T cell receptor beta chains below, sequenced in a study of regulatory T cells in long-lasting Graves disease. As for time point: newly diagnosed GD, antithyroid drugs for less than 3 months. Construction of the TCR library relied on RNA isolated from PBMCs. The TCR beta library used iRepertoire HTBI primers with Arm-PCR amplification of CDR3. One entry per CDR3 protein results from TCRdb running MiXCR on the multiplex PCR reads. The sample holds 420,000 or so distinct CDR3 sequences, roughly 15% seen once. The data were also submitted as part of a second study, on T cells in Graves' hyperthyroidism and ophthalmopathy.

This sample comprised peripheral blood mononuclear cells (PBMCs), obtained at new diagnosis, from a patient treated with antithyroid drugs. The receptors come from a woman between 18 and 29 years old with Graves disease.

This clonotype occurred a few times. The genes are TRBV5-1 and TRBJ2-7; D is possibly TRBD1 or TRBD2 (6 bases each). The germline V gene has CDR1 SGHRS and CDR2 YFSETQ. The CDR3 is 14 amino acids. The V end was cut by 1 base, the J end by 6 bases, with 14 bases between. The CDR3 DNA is TGCGCCAGCAGCTTGACGGGGGCCCCCAGCGAGCAGTACTTC. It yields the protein CASSLTGAPSEQYF.

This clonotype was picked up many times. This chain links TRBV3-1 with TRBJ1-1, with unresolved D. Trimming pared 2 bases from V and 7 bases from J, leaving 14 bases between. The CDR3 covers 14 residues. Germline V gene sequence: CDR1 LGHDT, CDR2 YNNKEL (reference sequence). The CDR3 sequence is CASSQSLDPGEAFF. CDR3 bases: TGTGCCAGCAGCCAAAGTTTGGACCCGGGTGAAGCTTTCTTT.

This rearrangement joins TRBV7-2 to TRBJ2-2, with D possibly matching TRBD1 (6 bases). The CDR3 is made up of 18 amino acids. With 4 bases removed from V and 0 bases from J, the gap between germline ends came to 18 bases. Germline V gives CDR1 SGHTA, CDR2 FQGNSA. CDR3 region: CASSWTAPSFANTGELFF. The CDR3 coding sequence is TGTGCCAGCAGCTGGACAGCACCATCGTTCGCGAACACCGGGGAGCTGTTTTTT.

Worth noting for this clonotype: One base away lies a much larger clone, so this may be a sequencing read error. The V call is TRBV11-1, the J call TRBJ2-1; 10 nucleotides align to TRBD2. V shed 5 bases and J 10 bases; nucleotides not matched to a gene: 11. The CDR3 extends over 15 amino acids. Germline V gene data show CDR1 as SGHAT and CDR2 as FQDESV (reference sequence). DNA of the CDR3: TGTGCCAGCAGCCCCCCCCTAGCGGGAGTCTACGAGCAGTTCTTC. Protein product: CASSPPLAGVYEQFF.

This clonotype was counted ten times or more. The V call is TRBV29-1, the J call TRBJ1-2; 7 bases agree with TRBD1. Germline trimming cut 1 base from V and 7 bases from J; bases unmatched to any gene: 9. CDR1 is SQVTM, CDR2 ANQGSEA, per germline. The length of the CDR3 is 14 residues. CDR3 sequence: CSVEVPDRDVGYTF. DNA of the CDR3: TGCAGCGTTGAAGTGCCAGACAGGGATGTTGGCTACACCTTC. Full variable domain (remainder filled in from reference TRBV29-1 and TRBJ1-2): SAVISQKPSRDICQRGTSLTIQCQVDSQVTMMFWYRQQPGQSLTLIATANQGSEATYESGFVIDKFPISRPNLTFSTLTVSNMSPEDSSIYLCSVEVPDRDVGYTFGSGTRLTVV.

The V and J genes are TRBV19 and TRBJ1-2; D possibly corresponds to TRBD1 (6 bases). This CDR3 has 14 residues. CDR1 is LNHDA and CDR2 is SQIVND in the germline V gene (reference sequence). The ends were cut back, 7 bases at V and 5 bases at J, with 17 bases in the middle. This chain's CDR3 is CASTPETGTYGYTF. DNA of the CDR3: TGTGCCAGTACCCCCGAAACAGGGACATATGGCTACACCTTC.

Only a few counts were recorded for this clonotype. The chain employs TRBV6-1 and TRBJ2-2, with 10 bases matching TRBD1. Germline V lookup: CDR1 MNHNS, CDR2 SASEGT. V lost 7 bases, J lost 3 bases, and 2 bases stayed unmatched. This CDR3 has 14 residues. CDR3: CASKGQGYTGELFF. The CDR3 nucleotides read TGTGCCAGCAAGGGACAGGGGTACACCGGGGAGCTGTTTTTT.

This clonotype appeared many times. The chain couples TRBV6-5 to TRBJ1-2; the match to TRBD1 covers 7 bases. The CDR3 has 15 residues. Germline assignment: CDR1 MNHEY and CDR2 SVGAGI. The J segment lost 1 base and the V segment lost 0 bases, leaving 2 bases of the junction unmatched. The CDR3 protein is CASSYSTGLNYGYTF. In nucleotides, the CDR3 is TGTGCCAGCAGTTACTCGACAGGGCTTAACTATGGCTACACCTTC.

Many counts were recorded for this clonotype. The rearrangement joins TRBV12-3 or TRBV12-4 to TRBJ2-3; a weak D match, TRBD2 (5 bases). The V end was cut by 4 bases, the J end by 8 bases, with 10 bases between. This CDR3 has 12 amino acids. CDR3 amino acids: CASSSPGVTQYF. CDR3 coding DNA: TGTGCCAGCAGTTCACCCGGGGTTACGCAGTATTTT.

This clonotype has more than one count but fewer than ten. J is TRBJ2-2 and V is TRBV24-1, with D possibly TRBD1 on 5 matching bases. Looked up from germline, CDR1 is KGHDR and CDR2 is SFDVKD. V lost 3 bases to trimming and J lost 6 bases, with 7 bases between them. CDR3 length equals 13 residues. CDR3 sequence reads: CATSDGHPGELFF. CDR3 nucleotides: TGTGCCACCAGTGATGGACATCCCGGGGAGCTGTTTTTT.

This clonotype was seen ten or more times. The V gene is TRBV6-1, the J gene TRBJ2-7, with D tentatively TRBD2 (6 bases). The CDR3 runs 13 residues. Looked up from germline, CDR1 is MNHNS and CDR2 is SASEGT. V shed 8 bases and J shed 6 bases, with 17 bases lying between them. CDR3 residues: CASVGDGRGEQYF. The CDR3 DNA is TGTGCCAGCGTGGGGGACGGGCGGGGCGAGCAGTACTTC.

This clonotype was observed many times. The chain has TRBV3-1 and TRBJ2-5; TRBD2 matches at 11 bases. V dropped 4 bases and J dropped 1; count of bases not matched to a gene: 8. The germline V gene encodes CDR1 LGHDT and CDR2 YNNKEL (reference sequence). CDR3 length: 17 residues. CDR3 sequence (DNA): TGTGCCAGCAGCCGCCGGATACTAGCGGGAGCCCAAGAGACCCAGTACTTC. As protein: CASSRRILAGAQETQYF.

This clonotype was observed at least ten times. CDR3 amino acids: CASSLGNEQYF. The DNA for the CDR3 is TGTGCCAGCAGCTTAGGAAACGAGCAGTACTTC. V gene TRBV7-9 combines with J gene TRBJ2-7, with D unresolved. CDR3 length equals 11 residues. Germline loops: CDR1 SEHNR, CDR2 FQNEAQ (reference sequence). The ends were cut back, 1 base at V and 5 bases at J, with 3 bases in the middle.

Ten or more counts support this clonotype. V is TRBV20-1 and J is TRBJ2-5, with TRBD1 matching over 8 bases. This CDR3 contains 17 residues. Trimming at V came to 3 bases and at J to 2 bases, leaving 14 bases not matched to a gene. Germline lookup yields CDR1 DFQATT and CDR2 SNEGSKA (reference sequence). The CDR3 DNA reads TGCAGTGCTAGTATACTAACATCGGACAGGGAGCAAGAGACCCAGTACTTC. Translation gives CSASILTSDREQETQYF.

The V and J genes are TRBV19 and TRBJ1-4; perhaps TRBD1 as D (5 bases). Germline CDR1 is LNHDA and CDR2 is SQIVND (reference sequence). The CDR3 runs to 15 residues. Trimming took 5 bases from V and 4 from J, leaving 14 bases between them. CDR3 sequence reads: CASSSSGLINEKLFF. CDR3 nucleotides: TGTGCCAGTAGTTCTTCGGGACTGATTAATGAAAAACTGTTTTTT.

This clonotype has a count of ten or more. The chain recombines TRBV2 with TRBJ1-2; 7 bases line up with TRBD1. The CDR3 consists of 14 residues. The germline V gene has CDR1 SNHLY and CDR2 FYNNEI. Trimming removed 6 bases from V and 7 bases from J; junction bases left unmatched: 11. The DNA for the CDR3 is TGTGCCAGCAGACTAGGGACAGAAACTCTTGGCTACACCTTC. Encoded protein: CASRLGTETLGYTF.

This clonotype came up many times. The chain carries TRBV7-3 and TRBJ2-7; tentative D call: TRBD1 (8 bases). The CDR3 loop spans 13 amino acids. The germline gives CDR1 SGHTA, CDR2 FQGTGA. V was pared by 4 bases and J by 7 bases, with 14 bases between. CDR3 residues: CASSSTGGGEQYF. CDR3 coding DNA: TGTGCCAGCAGCTCTACAGGGGGGGGAGAGCAGTACTTC.

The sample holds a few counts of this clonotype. The CDR3 region has the DNA TGTGCCACCAGCAGAGATCTCAGGGGCCTGGATGGCTACACCTTC. Translated: CATSRDLRGLDGYTF. The V and J genes are TRBV15 and TRBJ1-2, with D possibly matching TRBD1 (6 bases). The CDR3 consists of 15 residues. V lost 0 bases, J lost 6 bases, and 14 bases lay in between. In germline, CDR1 is LNHNV, CDR2 YYDKDF (reference sequence).

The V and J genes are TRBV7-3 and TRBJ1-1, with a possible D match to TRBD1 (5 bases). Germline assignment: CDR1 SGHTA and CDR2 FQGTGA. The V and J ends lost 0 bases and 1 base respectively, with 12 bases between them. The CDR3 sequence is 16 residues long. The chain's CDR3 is CASSLTPSGGNTEAFF. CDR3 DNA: TGTGCCAGCAGCTTAACCCCCTCCGGGGGGAACACTGAAGCTTTCTTT. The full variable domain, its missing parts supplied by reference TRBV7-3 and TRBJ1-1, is GAGVSQTPSNKVTEKGKYVELRCDPISGHTALYWYRQSLGQGPEFLIYFQGTGAADDSGLPNDRFFAVRPEGSVSTLKIQRTERGDSAVYLCASSLTPSGGNTEAFFGQGTRLTVV.